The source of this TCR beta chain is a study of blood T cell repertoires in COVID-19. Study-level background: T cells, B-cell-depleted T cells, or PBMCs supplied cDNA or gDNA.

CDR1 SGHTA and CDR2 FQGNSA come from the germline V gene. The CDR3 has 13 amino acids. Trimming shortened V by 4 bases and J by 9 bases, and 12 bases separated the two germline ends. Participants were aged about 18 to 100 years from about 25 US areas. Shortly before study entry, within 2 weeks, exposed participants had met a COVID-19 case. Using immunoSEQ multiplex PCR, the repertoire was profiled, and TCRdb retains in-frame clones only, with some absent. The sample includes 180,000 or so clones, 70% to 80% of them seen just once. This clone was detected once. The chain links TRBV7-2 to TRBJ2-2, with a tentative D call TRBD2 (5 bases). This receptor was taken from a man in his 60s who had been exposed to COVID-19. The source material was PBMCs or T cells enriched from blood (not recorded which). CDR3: CASSSPGLRELFF. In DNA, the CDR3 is TGTGCCAGCAGCTCCCCGGGGTTAAGGGAGCTGTTTTTT.